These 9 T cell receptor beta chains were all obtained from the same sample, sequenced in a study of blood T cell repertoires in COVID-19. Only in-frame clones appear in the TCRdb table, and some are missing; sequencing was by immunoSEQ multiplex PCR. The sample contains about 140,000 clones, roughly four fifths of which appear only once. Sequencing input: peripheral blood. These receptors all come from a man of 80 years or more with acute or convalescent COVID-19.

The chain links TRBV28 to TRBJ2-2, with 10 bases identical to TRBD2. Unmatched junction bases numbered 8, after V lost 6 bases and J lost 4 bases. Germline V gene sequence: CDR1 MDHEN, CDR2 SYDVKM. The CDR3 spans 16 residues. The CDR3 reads CASRSGGAVRTGELFF. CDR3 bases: TGTGCCAGCAGAAGCGGGGGGGCGGTCCGCACCGGGGAGCTGTTTTTT.

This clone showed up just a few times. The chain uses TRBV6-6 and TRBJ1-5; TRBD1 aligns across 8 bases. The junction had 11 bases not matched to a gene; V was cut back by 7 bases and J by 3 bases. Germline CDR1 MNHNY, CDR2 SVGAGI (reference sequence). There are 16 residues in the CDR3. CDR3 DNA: TGTGCCAGCAACGGACAGGGAGCACTACCCAATCAGCCCCAGCATTTT. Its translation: CASNGQGALPNQPQHF.

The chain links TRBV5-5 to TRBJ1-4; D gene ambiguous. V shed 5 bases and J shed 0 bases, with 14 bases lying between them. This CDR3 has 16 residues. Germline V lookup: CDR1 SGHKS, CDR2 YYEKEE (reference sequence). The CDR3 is CASSPLEGATNEKLFF. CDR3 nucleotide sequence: TGTGCCAGCAGTCCACTTGAGGGAGCAACTAATGAAAAACTGTTTTTT.

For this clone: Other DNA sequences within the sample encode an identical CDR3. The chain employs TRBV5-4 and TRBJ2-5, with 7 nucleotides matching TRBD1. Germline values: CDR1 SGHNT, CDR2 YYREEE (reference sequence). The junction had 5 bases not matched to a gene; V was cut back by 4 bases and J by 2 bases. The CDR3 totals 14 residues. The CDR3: CASSPGTAQETQYF. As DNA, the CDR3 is TGTGCCAGCAGCCCCGGGACAGCTCAAGAGACCCAGTACTTC.

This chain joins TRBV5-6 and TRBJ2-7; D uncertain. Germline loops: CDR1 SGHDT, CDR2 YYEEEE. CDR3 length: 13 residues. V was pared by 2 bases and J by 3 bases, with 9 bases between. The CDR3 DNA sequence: TGTGCCAGCAGCTTAGACATTAACTACGAGCAGTACTTC. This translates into CASSLDINYEQYF.

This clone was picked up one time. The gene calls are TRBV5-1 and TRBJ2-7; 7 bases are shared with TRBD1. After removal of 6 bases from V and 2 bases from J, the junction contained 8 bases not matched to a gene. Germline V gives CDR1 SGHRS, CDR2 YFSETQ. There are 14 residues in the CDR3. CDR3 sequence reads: CASNPQGSAYEQYF. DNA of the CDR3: TGCGCCAGCAACCCACAGGGGTCGGCCTACGAGCAGTACTTC.

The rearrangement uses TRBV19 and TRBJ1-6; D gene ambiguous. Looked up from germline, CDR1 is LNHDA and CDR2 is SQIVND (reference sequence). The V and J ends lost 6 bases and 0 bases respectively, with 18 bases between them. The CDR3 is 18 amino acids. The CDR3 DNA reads TGTGCCAGTAGGAACTCGGCAGGAACTAGCTCCTATAATTCACCCCTCCACTTT. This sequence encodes CASRNSAGTSSYNSPLHF.

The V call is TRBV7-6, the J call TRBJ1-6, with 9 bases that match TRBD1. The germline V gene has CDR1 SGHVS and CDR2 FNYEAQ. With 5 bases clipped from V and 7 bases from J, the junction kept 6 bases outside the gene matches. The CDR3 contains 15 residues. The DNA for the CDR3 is TGTGCCAGCAGCCGAATGGGACAGGGAAATTCACCCCTCCACTTT. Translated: CASSRMGQGNSPLHF.

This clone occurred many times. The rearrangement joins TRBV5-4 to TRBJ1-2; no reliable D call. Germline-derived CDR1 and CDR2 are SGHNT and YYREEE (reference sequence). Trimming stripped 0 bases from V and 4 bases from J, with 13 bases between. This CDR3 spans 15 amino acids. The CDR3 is CASSLGGDISYGYTF. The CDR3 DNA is TGTGCCAGCAGCTTGGGTGGAGATATTTCCTATGGCTACACCTTC.